These 11 T cell receptor beta chains came from one sample sequenced in a study of blood T cell repertoires in COVID-19 (dated by TCRdb to 2019 to 2021). The library was prepared using the immunoSEQ multiplex PCR assay. TCRdb provides this immuneACCESS table in a form limited to in-frame rearrangements. Some clones are lacking; in checked studies, under half of them reflect an unresolved V gene, and why the rest are absent is not known. This sample holds some 140,000 clones; 79% were observed only once. Approximately 4% of the sample lies in the top ten. The sequenced sample was peripheral blood. These receptors were taken from a man in his sixties with acute or convalescent COVID-19.

The rearrangement links TRBV6-5 to TRBJ1-1; possibly TRBD1 for D (6 bases). Trimming took off 8 bases at V and 2 bases at J, with 15 bases between the two ends. Germline loops: CDR1 MNHEY, CDR2 SVGAGI. CDR3 length: 14 residues. The CDR3 spells CASARDTINTEAFF. CDR3 in DNA: TGTGCCAGCGCCCGGGACACTATTAACACTGAAGCTTTCTTT.

The chain joins TRBV25-1 to TRBJ1-2; perhaps TRBD1 as D (6 bases). There are 12 residues in the CDR3. From germline, CDR1 is MGHDK and CDR2 SYGVNS. The V end lost 10 bases, the J end lost 4 bases, and 13 bases lay between the germline ends. In nucleotides, the CDR3 is TGTGCCACCATGGGGGCATTCTATGGCTACACCTTC. Its translation: CATMGAFYGYTF.

This clone has a handful of counts. This sequence joins TRBV24-1 and TRBJ2-3, with 8 nucleotides matching TRBD1. The V gene's germline CDR1 is KGHDR and CDR2 SFDVKD. The CDR3 runs 15 residues. V dropped 3 bases and J dropped 5; count of bases not matched to a gene: 6. The CDR3: CATSDVGTGQDTQYF. The CDR3 nucleotides are TGTGCCACCAGTGATGTAGGGACAGGCCAAGATACGCAGTATTTT.

V and J are TRBV19 and TRBJ2-1, with TRBD2 matching over 7 bases. The CDR3 runs 14 residues. Germline V gives CDR1 LNHDA, CDR2 SQIVND (reference sequence). The V and J ends lost 3 bases and 6 bases, in that order; junction bases with no gene match: 5. CDR3 amino acids: CASSMGGIINEQFF. The CDR3 DNA reads TGTGCCAGTAGTATGGGAGGGATCATCAATGAGCAGTTCTTC.

The V call is TRBV28, the J call TRBJ2-4, with a possible D match to TRBD2 (6 bases). Germline-derived CDR1 and CDR2 are MDHEN and SYDVKM. V lost 7 bases, J lost 0 bases, and 13 bases lay in between. The CDR3 length is 15 residues. The CDR3 DNA reads TGTGCCAGCAAGGGAGGTGGGCTAGCCAAAAACATTCAGTACTTC. It translates to CASKGGGLAKNIQYF.

The V gene is TRBV5-1, the J gene TRBJ2-2; TRBD2 aligns across 10 bases. CDR1 is SGHRS and CDR2 is YFSETQ in the germline V gene. CDR3 length equals 17 residues. V shed 0 bases, J shed 10 bases, and the junction held 12 bases outside the gene matches. CDR3 DNA: TGCGCCAGCAGCTTGGCTAGTCTAGCGGGAGACCCGGCGGAGCTGTTTTTT. The encoded protein is CASSLASLAGDPAELFF.

V and J are TRBV5-1 and TRBJ2-3; D gene uncertain. The V end was cut by 4 bases, the J end by 2 bases, with 5 bases between. Germline assignment: CDR1 SGHRS and CDR2 YFSETQ. The CDR3 totals 12 residues. The CDR3 nucleotides are TGCGCCAGCAGCCCTTCCACAGATACGCAGTATTTT. Translated: CASSPSTDTQYF.

J is TRBJ2-1 and V is TRBV29-1, with 14 bases fitting TRBD2. CDR3 length: 17 residues. Per germline, CDR1 SQVTM and CDR2 ANQGSEA. The junction had 7 bases not matched to a gene; V was cut back by 4 bases and J by 2 bases. CDR3 sequence: CSVVGLAGGATYNEQFF. The CDR3 nucleotides are TGCAGCGTTGTTGGACTAGCGGGAGGTGCCACCTACAATGAGCAGTTCTTC.

Only a few counts were recorded for this clone. This chain links TRBV7-2 with TRBJ2-1; 8 positions agree with TRBD2. Germline CDR1 reads SGHTA; CDR2 reads FQGNSA. V lost 5 bases, J lost 7 bases, and 10 bases stayed unmatched. The CDR3 length is 15 residues. The CDR3 here is CASSGGAGGGNEQFF. The CDR3 DNA is TGTGCCAGCAGCGGCGGGGCGGGAGGTGGGAATGAGCAGTTCTTC.

The chain recombines TRBV6-2 or TRBV6-3 with TRBJ2-1; D gene unclear. This CDR3 region has 15 residues. Deletions cut 0 bases from V and 8 bases from J, with 14 bases between. Germline V gene sequence: CDR1 MNHEY, CDR2 SVGEGT. The CDR3 protein is CASSYSTLVSDEQFF. CDR3 DNA sequence: TGTGCCAGCAGTTACTCGACGCTAGTTTCCGATGAGCAGTTCTTC.

The chain employs TRBV5-1 and TRBJ2-7; TRBD2 agrees at 7 bases. The V gene end was trimmed by 1 base and the J gene end by 4 bases; junction bases not matched to a gene: 5. The CDR3 runs 14 residues. Per germline, CDR1 SGHRS and CDR2 YFSETQ. CDR3 DNA sequence: TGCGCCAGCAGCTTGTATCCTAGCGGTTACGAGCAGTACTTC. Amino acids: CASSLYPSGYEQYF.